The rows below give T cell receptor beta chains drawn from one sample of a study of cytomegalovirus exposure and HLA in healthy donors. The protocol was immunoSEQ multiplex PCR, while the TCRdb copy is restricted to in-frame clones and leaves out a portion. The profile shows approximately 110,000 clones, 15% of them singletons. Sequencing was carried out using PBMCs. The receptors originated from a woman between 18 and 29 years old in good health and CMV-seronegative. The conserved cysteine and the conserved F or W are not part of the CDR3 here. Some rows have no size entry. The others give once, few or many, or a class for an expanded clone.

abundance: few; j_gene: TRBJ2-3; v_gene: TRBV7-6; CDR3aa: ASSEGQNTDTQY
abundance: NA; j_gene: TRBJ1-2; v_gene: TRBV10-3; CDR3aa: AISERQFSGYT
abundance: few; j_gene: TRBJ2-4; v_gene: TRBV19; CDR3aa: ASSMREAGWENIQY
abundance: NA; j_gene: TRBJ2-2; v_gene: TRBV5-6; CDR3aa: ASSFNPGLPTGELF
abundance: NA; j_gene: TRBJ2-3; v_gene: TRBV2; CDR3aa: ASSGTGGYTDTQY
abundance: NA; j_gene: TRBJ2-1; v_gene: TRBV6-4; CDR3aa: ASSDSGGEDEQF
abundance: NA; j_gene: TRBJ2-7; v_gene: TRBV6-6; CDR3aa: ASSARTGTYEQY
abundance: NA; j_gene: TRBJ2-1; v_gene: TRBV4-1; CDR3aa: ASSQDPGNSYNEQF
abundance: NA; j_gene: TRBJ2-3; v_gene: TRBV7-3; CDR3aa: ASSLLGGTDTQY
abundance: few; j_gene: TRBJ2-2; v_gene: TRBV5-1; CDR3aa: ASRYTGELF
abundance: NA; j_gene: TRBJ2-7; v_gene: TRBV7-9; CDR3aa: ASSQGGEQY
abundance: few; j_gene: TRBJ1-1; v_gene: TRBV7-2; CDR3aa: ASSLTVNTEAF
abundance: NA; j_gene: TRBJ1-2; v_gene: TRBV30; CDR3aa: AWSVGTGLYGYT
abundance: few; j_gene: TRBJ2-7; v_gene: TRBV5-1; CDR3aa: ASSPRGHSYEQY
abundance: NA; j_gene: TRBJ2-1; v_gene: TRBV6-4; CDR3aa: ASSPGTSSYNEQF
abundance: medium-sized; j_gene: TRBJ1-1; v_gene: TRBV6-1; CDR3aa: ASSEARARGPEAF
abundance: NA; j_gene: TRBJ1-2; v_gene: TRBV10-3; CDR3aa: AISSGGGLWTIGYT
abundance: few; j_gene: TRBJ1-3; v_gene: TRBV28; CDR3aa: ASSYLTGSGNTIY
abundance: few; j_gene: TRBJ1-4; v_gene: TRBV4-2; CDR3aa: ASSQQGRTTNEKLF
abundance: NA; j_gene: TRBJ1-5; v_gene: TRBV30; CDR3aa: AWSKDREDQPQH
abundance: few; j_gene: TRBJ1-5; v_gene: TRBV5-4; CDR3aa: ASSLEGDTQH
abundance: few; j_gene: TRBJ1-2; v_gene: TRBV28; CDR3aa: ASSLKPGGSGYT